What follows describes a single T cell receptor beta chain. These data originate in a study of T cell changes during pregnancy in multiple sclerosis. The CDR3 totals 16 residues. Trimming removed 2 bases from V and 2 bases from J; junction bases left unmatched: 4. Germline CDR1 and CDR2: SQVTM and ANQGSEA. Generated by immunoSEQ multiplex PCR, the TCRdb table keeps only in-frame clones and is missing some. The sample lists approximately 35,000 clones, 91% occurring once. This sequence was found in a female donor in good health, enrolled as a control in a pregnancy study. The V gene is TRBV29-1, the J gene TRBJ2-1, with 12 bases that match TRBD2. The material sequenced was CD4+ T cells from peripheral blood mononuclear cells, taken in the third trimester of pregnancy. In nucleotides, the CDR3 is TGCAGCGTTGAAATTCCTAGCGGGAGGGCCTACAATGAGCAGTTCTTC. It yields the protein CSVEIPSGRAYNEQFF.